Here is one TCR beta chain with its context. The target antigen is unknown. The repertoire was sequenced with immunoSEQ multiplex PCR; TCRdb's copy has only in-frame clones and lacks some. In the table there are 47,000 or so clones, 60% to 75% of which are singletons. This specimen comes from a study of vaccination effects on CD4 cells after COVID-19. Study summary: Researchers obtained post-vaccine samples at a median of 72 days past the second dose. General study points: Marked clonal contraction of both clone types appeared late after vaccination.

V trimming: 7 bases; J trimming: 10 bases; junction bases outside the gene matches: 8. The germline CDR1 and CDR2 sequences are KGHDR and SFDVKD. CDR3 length: 13 residues. After roughly 10 days in culture, the CD4+ T cells were isolated. Participants were given two doses of BNT162b2 or mRNA-1273 vaccine. The chain has TRBV24-1 and TRBJ2-3, with TRBD2 matching over 9 bases. Specimen: CD4+ T cells from PBMCs cultured without peptide, collected after COVID-19 vaccination. This clonotype was sampled from a human donor who received a COVID-19 vaccine. As DNA, the CDR3 is TGTGCCACCAGGGGCGGGGGGGCCAATTCGCAGTATTTT. This encodes CATRGGGANSQYF.